A single sample gave rise to the 16 T cell receptor beta chains below, sequenced in a study of T-cell memory formation after mild COVID-19. TCRdb recomputed calls from the 5' RACE reads with MiXCR, one row per CDR3 protein. The sample lists 560,000 or so distinct CDR3 sequences, 15% to 20% seen once, with roughly 7.8% in the top ten. Sequencing was done on a sample of PBMCs or a T cell subset sorted from them (not recorded which). Receptor source: an adult woman who had mild COVID-19 (a few samples of this study predate the infection). Cell type and time point are not known.

The J gene is TRBJ1-1, the V gene TRBV19; 9 bases line up with TRBD1. The V gene end was trimmed by 5 bases and the J gene end by 4 bases; junction bases not matched to a gene: 8. The CDR3 totals 15 residues. Germline assignment: CDR1 LNHDA and CDR2 SQIVND (reference sequence). CDR3 bases: TGTGCCAGTAGTCCAACACAGGGGGCAGGCACTGAAGCTTTCTTT. The encoded protein is CASSPTQGAGTEAFF.

This clonotype has a handful of counts. The V call is TRBV4-3, the J call TRBJ2-7; 8 nucleotides align to TRBD2. Germline CDR1 and CDR2: LGHNA and YSLEER. CDR3 length: 18 residues. Losses at the gene ends were 0 bases for V and 3 bases for J; bases not matched to a gene: 13. CDR3 residues: CASSQDQGALAGLYEQYF. The CDR3 DNA sequence: TGCGCCAGCAGCCAAGATCAAGGTGCCCTAGCGGGCCTCTACGAGCAGTACTTC.

This sequence joins TRBV7-3 and TRBJ2-1, with D perhaps matching TRBD1 (6 bases). V lost 11 bases, J lost 2 bases, and 19 bases lay in between. Germline CDR1 SGHTA, CDR2 FQGTGA. The CDR3 has 15 residues. CDR3 loop: CAVSLGHRAYNEQFF. For the CDR3, the DNA is TGTGCCGTCAGCTTGGGCCACAGGGCCTACAATGAGCAGTTCTTC. Using reference TRBV7-3 and TRBJ2-1 for the parts outside the CDR3, the full variable domain is GAGVSQTPSNKVTEKGKYVELRCDPISGHTALYWYRQSLGQGPEFLIYFQGTGAADDSGLPNDRFFAVRPEGSVSTLKIQRTERGDSAVYLCAVSLGHRAYNEQFFGPGTRLTVL.

This sequence joins TRBV11-2 and TRBJ2-5; D is undetermined. Germline assignment: CDR1 SGHAT and CDR2 FQNNGV. CDR3 size: 13 residues. Trimming left V 5 bases short and J 0 bases short, with 7 bases between. CDR3: CASSPRYQETQYF. CDR3 nucleotides: TGTGCCAGCAGCCCCCGGTACCAAGAGACCCAGTACTTC.

This clonotype was seen at least ten times. The gene calls are TRBV20-1 and TRBJ1-1; 9 nucleotides match TRBD1. Germline values: CDR1 DFQATT, CDR2 SNEGSKA (reference sequence). This CDR3 has 13 amino acids. V trimming: 7 bases; J trimming: 5 bases; junction bases outside the gene matches: 8. The CDR3 DNA is TGCAGTGTCCCGGGACAGGGAGGGACTGAAGCTTTCTTT. Its translation: CSVPGQGGTEAFF.

In its sample, this clonotype was seen a few times. The chain combines TRBV18 with TRBJ2-6, with D perhaps TRBD1 (6 bases). This CDR3 contains 16 residues. Germline V CDR1 and CDR2: KGHSH, LQKENI. Trimming took off 6 bases at V and 0 bases at J, with 12 bases between the two ends. In DNA form, the CDR3 reads TGTGCCAGCTCTGCGGACAGTCTCTCTGGGGCCAACGTCCTGACTTTC. Its protein product is CASSADSLSGANVLTF.

The chain uses TRBV19 and TRBJ2-7, with D tentatively TRBD1 (6 bases). CDR1 is LNHDA and CDR2 is SQIVND in the germline V gene (reference sequence). CDR3 length: 14 residues. V was trimmed by 8 bases and J by 0 bases, leaving 14 bases between them. CDR3 DNA: TGTGCCAGTCGCCGGGACATGAGCTCCTACGAGCAGTACTTC. Translation: CASRRDMSSYEQYF. Full variable domain (rest looked up from reference TRBV19 and TRBJ2-7): DGGITQSPKYLFRKEGQNVTLSCEQNLNHDAMYWYRQDPGQGLRLIYYSQIVNDFQKGDIAEGYSVSREKKESFPLTVTSAQKNPTAFYLCASRRDMSSYEQYFGPGTRLTVT.

This chain links TRBV12-3 or TRBV12-4 with TRBJ2-2; D is perhaps TRBD2 (7 bases). This CDR3 has 15 residues. Trimming stripped 5 bases from V and 6 bases from J, with 16 bases between. Here the CDR3 DNA reads TGTGCCAGCAGTCGGGGGGCGCCTACTTCCGGGGAGCTGTTTTTT. This translates into CASSRGAPTSGELFF.

V is TRBV5-1 and J is TRBJ1-6, with D possibly matching TRBD1 (6 bases). V was cut by 2 bases and J by 10 bases, with 13 bases left in between. CDR3 length: 14 amino acids. CDR1 is SGHRS, CDR2 YFSETQ, per germline. DNA of the CDR3: TGCGCCAGCAGCTTTGACAGGCTCGTCTCACCCCTCCACTTT. Translating gives CASSFDRLVSPLHF.

The chain couples TRBV29-1 to TRBJ2-5; D not certain. This CDR3 has 13 amino acids. Per the germline V gene, CDR1 is SQVTM and CDR2 is ANQGSEA. Trimming left V 4 bases short and J 1 base short, with 10 bases between. CDR3 protein: CSVGEAAQETQYF. CDR3 bases: TGCAGCGTTGGTGAGGCGGCCCAAGAGACCCAGTACTTC.

This clonotype was observed a handful of times. The chain uses TRBV15 and TRBJ2-7; no clear D. V was pared by 4 bases and J by 0 bases, with 13 bases between. The CDR3 has 15 residues. Germline V gene lookup returns CDR1 LNHNV and CDR2 YYDKDF (reference sequence). DNA of the CDR3: TGTGCCACCAGCATGGATCGTCTGTACTCCTACGAGCAGTACTTC. Protein: CATSMDRLYSYEQYF.

The chain is built from TRBV11-2 and TRBJ2-1; no clear D gene. The V and J ends lost 0 bases and 2 bases respectively, with 8 bases between them. Looked up from germline, CDR1 is SGHAT and CDR2 is FQNNGV. This CDR3 has 15 residues. The CDR3 coding sequence is TGTGCCAGCAGCTTAGAATTCACGCCCTACAATGAGCAGTTCTTC. Its translation: CASSLEFTPYNEQFF. The full variable domain, rest sourced from reference TRBV11-2 and TRBJ2-1, is EAGVAQSPRYKIIEKRQSVAFWCNPISGHATLYWYQQILGQGPKLLIQFQNNGVVDDSQLPKDRFSAERLKGVDSTLKIQPAKLEDSAVYLCASSLEFTPYNEQFFGPGTRLTVL.

V usage is TRBV7-6 and J usage is TRBJ2-1, with 15 positions matching TRBD2. After removal of 1 base from V and 0 bases from J, the junction contained 10 bases not matched to a gene. Germline V CDR1 and CDR2: SGHVS, FNYEAQ. The CDR3 consists of 21 residues. In nucleotides, the CDR3 is TGTGCCAGCAGCTTAGACGTACTGGGACTAGCGGGAGGATTCTCCTACAATGAGCAGTTCTTC. It yields the protein CASSLDVLGLAGGFSYNEQFF.

This clonotype occurred a few times. This chain uses TRBV5-1 with TRBJ2-1; 10 bases fit TRBD1. The CDR3 contains 19 residues. Unmatched junction bases numbered 10, after V lost 1 base and J lost 0 bases. The germline V gene has CDR1 SGHRS and CDR2 YFSETQ. CDR3 bases: TGCGCCAGCAGCTTGATGGGGACAGGGGCCTTGAGCTCCTACAATGAGCAGTTCTTC. Translated, it gives CASSLMGTGALSSYNEQFF.

This clonotype showed up many times. CDR3: CAWSGGLNYNEQFF. In DNA form, the CDR3 reads TGTGCCTGGAGTGGCGGTCTCAATTACAATGAGCAGTTCTTC. The V and J genes are TRBV30 and TRBJ2-1; D gene uncertain. The CDR3 has 14 amino acids. Deletions cut 1 base from V and 4 bases from J, with 11 bases between. Germline lookup yields CDR1 GTSNPN and CDR2 SVGIG (reference sequence).

The rearrangement uses TRBV7-8 and TRBJ2-7; D gene unclear. The CDR3 is 14 amino acids. Trimming took off 4 bases at V and 1 base at J, with 11 bases between the two ends. Looked up from germline, CDR1 is SGHVS and CDR2 is FQNEAQ. The CDR3 nucleotides read TGTGCCAGCAGCTATGGGTCTAATTCCTACGAGCAGTACTTC. This gives the protein CASSYGSNSYEQYF.